The clone carrying this T cell receptor beta chain turned up a few times. One end of the junction varies from germline; a read error may be responsible. These data are taken from a study of early T cells in non-severe SARS-CoV-2 infection. Each single cDNA molecule received a unique molecular identifier. TCRdb fed the 5' RACE reads into MiXCR, producing one record per CDR3 protein. Found here are approximately 76,000 distinct CDR3 sequences, about 14% of them singletons; the top ten hold roughly 3%. This CDR3 is built from 14 residues. Germline V gene sequence: CDR1 SSHAT, CDR2 FNYEAQ (reference sequence).

J is TRBJ2-3 and V is TRBV7-7; TRBD1 or TRBD2 may be the D gene (5 bases each). The sequencing sample was made of whole blood. The receptor comes from an adult who was a healthcare worker with PCR-confirmed SARS-CoV-2 infection or an uninfected control (not recorded which). CDR3 sequence (DNA): TGTGCTAGCAGCTTGGGACGTGGTGCAGATACGCAGTATTTT. Translating it yields CASSLGRGADTQYF.